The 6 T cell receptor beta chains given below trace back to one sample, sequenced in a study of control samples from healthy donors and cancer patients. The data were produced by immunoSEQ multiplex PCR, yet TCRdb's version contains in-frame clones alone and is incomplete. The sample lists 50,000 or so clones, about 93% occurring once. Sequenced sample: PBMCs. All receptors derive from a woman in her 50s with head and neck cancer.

The CDR3 reads CASSLVTGLNTEAFF. The DNA for the CDR3 is TGTGCCAGCAGCTTAGTTACGGGGCTGAACACTGAAGCTTTCTTT. The chain recombines TRBV7-2 with TRBJ1-1; D might be TRBD1 (5 bases). Germline V CDR1 and CDR2: SGHTA, FQGNSA. This CDR3 is built from 15 residues. The V end was cut by 1 base, the J end by 0 bases, with 9 bases between. The whole variable domain, remainder taken from reference TRBV7-2 and TRBJ1-1, is GAGVSQSPSNKVTEKGKDVELRCDPISGHTALYWYRQSLGQGLEFLIYFQGNSAPDKSGLPSDRFSAERTGGSVSTLTIQRTQQEDSAVYLCASSLVTGLNTEAFFGQGTRLTVV.

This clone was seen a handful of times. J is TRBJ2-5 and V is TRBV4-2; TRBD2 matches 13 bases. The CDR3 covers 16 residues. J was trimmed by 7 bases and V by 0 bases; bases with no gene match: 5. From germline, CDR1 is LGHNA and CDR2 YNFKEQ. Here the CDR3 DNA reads TGTGCCAGCAGCCAAGATTCGACTAGCGGGAGGTGGACCCAGTACTTC. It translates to CASSQDSTSGRWTQYF.

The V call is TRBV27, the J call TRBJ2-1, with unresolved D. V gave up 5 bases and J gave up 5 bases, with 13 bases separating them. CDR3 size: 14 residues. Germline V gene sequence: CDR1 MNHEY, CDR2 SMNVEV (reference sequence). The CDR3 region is CASSPGMGNNEQFF. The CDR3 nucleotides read TGTGCCAGCAGTCCGGGTATGGGCAACAATGAGCAGTTCTTC.

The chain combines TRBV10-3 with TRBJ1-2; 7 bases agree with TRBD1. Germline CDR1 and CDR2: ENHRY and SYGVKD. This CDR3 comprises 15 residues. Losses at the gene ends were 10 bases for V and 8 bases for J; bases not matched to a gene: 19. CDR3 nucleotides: TGTGCCACTTCGGGACAGCCCGCTCAGGTCGCCGGCTACACCTTC. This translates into CATSGQPAQVAGYTF.

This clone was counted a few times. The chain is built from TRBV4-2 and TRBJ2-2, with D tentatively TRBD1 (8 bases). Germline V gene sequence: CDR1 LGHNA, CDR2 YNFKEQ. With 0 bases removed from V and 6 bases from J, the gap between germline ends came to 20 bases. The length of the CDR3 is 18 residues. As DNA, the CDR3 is TGTGCCAGCAGCCAAGATCCGGTGAGGACAGGGAGGGCCGGGGAGCTGTTTTTT. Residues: CASSQDPVRTGRAGELFF.

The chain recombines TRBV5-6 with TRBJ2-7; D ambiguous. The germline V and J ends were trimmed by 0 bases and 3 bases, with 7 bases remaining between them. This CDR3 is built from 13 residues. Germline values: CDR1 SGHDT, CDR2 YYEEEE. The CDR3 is CASSLAPNYEQYF. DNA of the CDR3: TGTGCCAGCAGCTTGGCCCCAAACTACGAGCAGTACTTC.